This T cell receptor (beta chain) was obtained from a study of read filtering for tumor transcriptome and immune sequencing. Study-wide background: Mean patient age was approximately 66 years, range about 45 to 90; 17 male, some 15 female. DNase treatment preceded whole-transcriptome library preparation. RNA-seq yielded only roughly 75 to 1273 TCR reads, IR-seq about 4 to 10.27 million. Study-level points and caveats: Around 84% of IR-seq clonotypes had one read, totaling about 3.5% of reads; RNA-seq: 74.6% and 44.6%.

This clonotype was detected many times. What it binds is not known. Trimming took 6 bases from V and 12 from J; bases not matched to a gene: 8. The length of the CDR3 is 12 residues. The germline V gene has CDR1 DFQATT and CDR2 SNEGSKA (reference sequence). The library was built from around 0.4 ug RNA with molecular barcoded adaptors for alpha/delta and beta/gamma chains. TCRdb processed the reads anew with MiXCR; each CDR3 protein has one entry. The sample holds around 130,000 distinct CDR3 sequences; 10% to 15% are singletons and the top ten take more than 9.5%. The source material was a population of CD138-negative cells sorted from bone marrow. This chain joins TRBV20-1 and TRBJ1-6; 7 bases fit TRBD1. The clonotype comes from a donor aged 40 or older with multiple myeloma. The CDR3 sequence: CSATYRGLPLHF. DNA of the CDR3: TGCAGTGCGACATACAGGGGTTTACCCCTCCACTTT.